The T cell receptor beta chain under discussion was sequenced for a study of Tregs in tolerant kidney transplant recipients. Findings and caveats of the study: Validation in larger populations is needed because few patients were studied.

Worth noting for this clone: No antigen is known for it.

TCRdb's copy holds only in-frame clones and misses some; the assay was immunoSEQ multiplex PCR. The table includes approximately 90,000 clones, just over 90% detected once. Germline V CDR1 and CDR2: WSHSY, SAAADI. The CDR3 consists of 17 residues. Losses at the gene ends were 0 bases for V and 8 bases for J; bases not matched to a gene: 11. Source material: CD8+ T cells from blood. The chain carries TRBV10-2 and TRBJ2-1; 9 positions agree with TRBD2. This TCR came from a human donor in good health. The CDR3 spells CASSESTSGLYWDEQFF. Here the CDR3 DNA reads TGCGCCAGCAGTGAGTCGACTAGCGGCCTTTACTGGGATGAGCAGTTCTTC.